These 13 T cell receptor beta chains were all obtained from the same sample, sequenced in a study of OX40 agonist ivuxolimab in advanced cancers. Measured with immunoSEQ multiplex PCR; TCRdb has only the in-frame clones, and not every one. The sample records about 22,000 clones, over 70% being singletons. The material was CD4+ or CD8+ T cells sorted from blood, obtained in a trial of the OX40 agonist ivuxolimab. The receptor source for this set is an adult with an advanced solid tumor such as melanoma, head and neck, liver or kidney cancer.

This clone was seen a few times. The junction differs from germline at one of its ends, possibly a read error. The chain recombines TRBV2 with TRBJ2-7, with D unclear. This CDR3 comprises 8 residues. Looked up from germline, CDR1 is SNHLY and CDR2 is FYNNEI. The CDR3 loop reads CASSEQYF. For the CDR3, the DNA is TGTGCTTCCTCCGAGCAGTACTTC. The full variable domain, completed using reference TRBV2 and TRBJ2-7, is EPEVTQTPSHQVTQMGQEVILRCVPISNHLYFYWYRQILGQKVEFLVSFYNNEISEKSEIFDDQFSVERPDGSNFTLKIRSTKLEDSAMYFCASSEQYFGPGTRLTVT.

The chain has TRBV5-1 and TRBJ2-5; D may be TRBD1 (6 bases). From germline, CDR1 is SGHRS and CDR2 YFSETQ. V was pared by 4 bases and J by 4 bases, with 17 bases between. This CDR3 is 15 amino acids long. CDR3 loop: CASSHGTPRGETQYF. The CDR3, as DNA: TGCGCCAGCAGCCACGGAACTCCCAGGGGAGAGACCCAGTACTTC.

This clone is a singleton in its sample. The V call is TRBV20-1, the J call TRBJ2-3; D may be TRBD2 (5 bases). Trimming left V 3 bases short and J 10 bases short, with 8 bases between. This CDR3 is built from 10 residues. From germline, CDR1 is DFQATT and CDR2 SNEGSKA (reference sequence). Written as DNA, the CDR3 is TGCAGTGCTAGGGGGAGCGCGCAGTATTTT. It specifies CSARGSAQYF.

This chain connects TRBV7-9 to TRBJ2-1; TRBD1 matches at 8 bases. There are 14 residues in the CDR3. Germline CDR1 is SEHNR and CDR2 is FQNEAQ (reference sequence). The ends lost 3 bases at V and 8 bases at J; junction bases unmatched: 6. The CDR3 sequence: CASSFGQGGHEQFF. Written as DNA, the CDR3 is TGTGCCAGCAGCTTTGGACAGGGTGGGCATGAGCAGTTCTTC.

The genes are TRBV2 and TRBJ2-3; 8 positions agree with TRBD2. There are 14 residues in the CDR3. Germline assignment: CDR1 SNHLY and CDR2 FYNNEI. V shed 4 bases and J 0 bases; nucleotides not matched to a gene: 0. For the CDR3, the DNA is TGTGCCAGCAGTGTAGCGGGAAGCACAGATACGCAGTATTTT. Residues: CASSVAGSTDTQYF.

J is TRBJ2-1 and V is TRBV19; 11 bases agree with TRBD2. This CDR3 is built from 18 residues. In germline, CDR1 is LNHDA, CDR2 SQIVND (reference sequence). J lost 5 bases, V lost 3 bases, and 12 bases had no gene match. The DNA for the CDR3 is TGTGCCAGTAGTATCTCCTCGACGGCTAGCGGGAGGCACAATGAGCAGTTCTTC. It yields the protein CASSISSTASGRHNEQFF.

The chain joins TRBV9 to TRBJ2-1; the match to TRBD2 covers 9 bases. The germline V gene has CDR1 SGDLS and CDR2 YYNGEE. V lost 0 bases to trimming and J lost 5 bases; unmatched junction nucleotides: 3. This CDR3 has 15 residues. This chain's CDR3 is CASSVEGLAHNEQFF. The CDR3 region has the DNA TGTGCCAGCAGCGTAGAGGGACTAGCACACAATGAGCAGTTCTTC.

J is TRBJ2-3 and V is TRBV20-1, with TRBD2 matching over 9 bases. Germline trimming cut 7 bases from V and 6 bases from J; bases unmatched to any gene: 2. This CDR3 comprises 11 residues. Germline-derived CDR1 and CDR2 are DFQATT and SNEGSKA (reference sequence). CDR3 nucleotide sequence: TGCAGTGGTAGCGGGGGCGATACGCAGTATTTT. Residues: CSGSGGDTQYF.

CDR3 sequence (DNA): TGCGCCAGCAAGCTCGGGGGGCGCAGGTATGGCTACACCTTC. As protein: CASKLGGRRYGYTF. This chain links TRBV23-1 with TRBJ1-2; D might be TRBD1 (6 bases). TRBV23-1 falls under the ORF class, with uncertain function. This CDR3 region has 14 residues. The V end was cut by 7 bases, the J end by 5 bases, with 17 bases between.

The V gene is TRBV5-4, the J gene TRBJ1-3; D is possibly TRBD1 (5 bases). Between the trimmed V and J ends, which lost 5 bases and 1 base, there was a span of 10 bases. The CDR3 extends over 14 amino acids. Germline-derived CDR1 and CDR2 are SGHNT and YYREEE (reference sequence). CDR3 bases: TGTGCCAGCAGACCTAGGGGATCTGGAAACACCATATATTTT. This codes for CASRPRGSGNTIYF.

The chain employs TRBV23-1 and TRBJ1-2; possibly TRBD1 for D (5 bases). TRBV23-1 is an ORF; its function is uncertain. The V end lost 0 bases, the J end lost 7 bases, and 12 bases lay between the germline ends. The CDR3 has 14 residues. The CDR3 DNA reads TGCGCCAGCAGTCAATCGGCGGGGCGGGGTGGCTACACCTTC. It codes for CASSQSAGRGGYTF.

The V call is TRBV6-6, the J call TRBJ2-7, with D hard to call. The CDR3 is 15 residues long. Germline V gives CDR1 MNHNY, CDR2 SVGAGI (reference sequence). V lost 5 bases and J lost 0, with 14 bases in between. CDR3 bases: TGTGCCAGCAGTCCCTCCTTGGGCGGCTCCTACGAGCAGTACTTC. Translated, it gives CASSPSLGGSYEQYF.

The DNA for the CDR3 is TGTGCCAGTAGTCTAGTAGCGTCCTACGAGCAGTACTTC. It codes for CASSLVASYEQYF. J is TRBJ2-7 and V is TRBV19, with D possibly being TRBD2 (5 bases). This CDR3 contains 13 residues. The V end lost 5 bases, the J end lost 1 base, and 9 bases lay between the germline ends. In germline, CDR1 is LNHDA, CDR2 SQIVND (reference sequence).